In its sample, the clone carrying this T cell receptor (beta chain) was seen many times. Its antigen is currently unknown. The observed sequence ends 3 residues before the CDR3 terminus, with the missing tail filled in from the germline J gene. These data are taken from a study of T cell clonality in common variable immunodeficiency. Notes on the study in general: Compared with controls, CVID subjects had fewer shared TCRbeta clones. Reportedly, TCR beta sequences from common variable immunodeficiency showed fewer deletions and N-nucleotide insertions.

Profiled with immunoSEQ multiplex PCR; TCRdb holds only in-frame clones, not every one. The specimen gives roughly 34,000 clones without singletons; the ten biggest hold 6.5% to 7.5%. The junction had 10 bases not matched to a gene; V was cut back by 7 bases and J by 0 bases. The germline V gene encodes CDR1 KGHDR and CDR2 SFDVKD. The CDR3 is 16 residues long. This chain links TRBV24-1 with TRBJ1-2; 7 bases align to TRBD1. Sequenced: peripheral blood mononuclear cells. This sequence originates from a human donor with common variable immunodeficiency. CDR3: CATSLASGGTNYGYTF. The CDR3 DNA, read in part, is TGTGCCACCAGCCTTGCTTCAGGGGGGACTAACTATGGC.